These 23 T cell receptor beta chains were sequenced from one sample in a study of STAT5B mutations in CD4+ large granular lymphocyte leukemia. Libraries were prepared by immunoSEQ multiplex PCR; TCRdb keeps only in-frame clonotypes and omits some of them. The sample contains roughly 34,000 clones, less than 85% of which appear only once. Sample: CD4+ T cells from blood buffy coats. These receptors were collected from a human donor in good health.

The chain carries TRBV11-2 and TRBJ2-7; D gene ambiguous. The ends were cut back, 1 base at V and 2 bases at J, with 12 bases in the middle. Germline CDR1 and CDR2: SGHAT and FQNNGV. The CDR3 is made up of 15 amino acids. The CDR3 DNA follows: TGTGCCAGCAGCTTAGGAGTCGTACAGACCTACGAGCAGTACTTC. Translation gives CASSLGVVQTYEQYF.

This clone appeared a few times. V gene TRBV5-6 combines with J gene TRBJ1-1; 9 bases agree with TRBD1. The CDR3 has 14 amino acids. V trimming: 3 bases; J trimming: 5 bases; junction bases outside the gene matches: 5. Germline CDR1 and CDR2: SGHDT and YYEEEE. Here the CDR3 DNA reads TGTGCCAGCAGCTCGACAGGGGGTAAAACTGAAGCTTTCTTT. Translated: CASSSTGGKTEAFF.

The V gene is TRBV4-1, the J gene TRBJ2-1; possible D gene TRBD2, 6 bases. Germline CDR1 reads MGHRA; CDR2 reads YSYEKL. Trimming shortened V by 0 bases and J by 9 bases, and 15 bases separated the two germline ends. The CDR3 consists of 15 residues. CDR3: CASSQEGGRGSEQFF. The CDR3 DNA sequence: TGCGCCAGCAGCCAAGAAGGAGGGCGAGGGAGTGAGCAGTTCTTC.

The chain links TRBV20-1 to TRBJ2-7; D is undetermined. From germline, CDR1 is DFQATT and CDR2 SNEGSKA (reference sequence). This CDR3 contains 11 residues. V gave up 3 bases and J gave up 6 bases, with 9 bases separating them. The CDR3 region is CSASRAREQYF. The CDR3 DNA follows: TGCAGTGCTAGTAGGGCCCGCGAGCAGTACTTC.

The chain recombines TRBV11-3 with TRBJ2-1; 10 nucleotides align to TRBD2. The CDR3 covers 14 residues. Germline lookup yields CDR1 SGHNT and CDR2 YENEEA. The J segment lost 12 bases and the V segment lost 1 base, leaving 6 bases of the junction unmatched. CDR3 amino acids: CASSLGLAGSRQFF. CDR3 nucleotides: TGTGCCAGCAGCTTAGGACTAGCGGGTTCCAGGCAGTTCTTC.

The chain combines TRBV7-2 with TRBJ2-2; 11 nucleotides line up with TRBD2. CDR3 length equals 17 residues. Germline V gene data show CDR1 as SGHTA and CDR2 as FQGNSA. V gave up 3 bases and J gave up 1 base; unmatched junction bases: 4. CDR3 in DNA: TGTGCCAGCAGCTTCCAAACTAGCGGGAGGAACACCGGGGAGCTGTTTTTT. As protein: CASSFQTSGRNTGELFF.

This chain links TRBV6-1 with TRBJ1-1; tentatively, D is TRBD1 (6 bases). Germline values: CDR1 MNHNS, CDR2 SASEGT. V gave up 4 bases and J gave up 0 bases, with 12 bases separating them. This CDR3 has 15 amino acids. CDR3 in DNA: TGTGCCAGCAGTGCCTCCGGGACACTGAACACTGAAGCTTTCTTT. Translation: CASSASGTLNTEAFF.

The chain links TRBV5-6 to TRBJ2-1; maybe TRBD2 (5 bases). The CDR3 runs to 14 residues. Deletions cut 7 bases from V and 4 bases from J, with 15 bases between. Germline loops: CDR1 SGHDT, CDR2 YYEEEE. The CDR3, as DNA: TGTGCCAGCGGGCGTGGGAGCAGTTACAATGAGCAGTTCTTC. Protein product: CASGRGSSYNEQFF.

The CDR3 sequence: CASSGVANSYEQYF. CDR3 bases: TGTGCCAGCAGTGGCGTAGCGAACTCCTACGAGCAGTACTTC. The J gene is TRBJ2-7, the V gene TRBV2; D might be TRBD2 (5 bases). V lost 4 bases and J 0 bases, leaving 10 bases between the germline ends. Germline V lookup: CDR1 SNHLY, CDR2 FYNNEI. This CDR3 is built from 14 residues.

This chain joins TRBV7-9 and TRBJ1-3; possible D gene TRBD1, 6 bases. Germline V CDR1 and CDR2: SEHNR, FQNEAQ (reference sequence). The CDR3 totals 13 residues. With 3 bases removed from V and 8 bases from J, the gap between germline ends came to 11 bases. The chain's CDR3 is CASSFGGGDTIYF. As DNA, the CDR3 is TGTGCCAGCAGCTTCGGAGGGGGAGACACCATATATTTT.

V usage is TRBV7-9 and J usage is TRBJ1-3, with 9 bases matching TRBD1. Germline trimming cut 8 bases from V and 4 bases from J; bases unmatched to any gene: 6. The CDR3 sequence is 14 residues long. Germline-derived CDR1 and CDR2 are SEHNR and FQNEAQ (reference sequence). The CDR3 here is CASDYRGLGNTIYF. For the CDR3, the DNA is TGTGCCAGCGACTACAGGGGGCTCGGAAACACCATATATTTT.

The V gene is TRBV5-1, the J gene TRBJ1-1; TRBD1 agrees at 7 bases. This CDR3 region has 15 residues. V lost 4 bases to trimming and J lost 1 base; unmatched junction nucleotides: 7. From germline, CDR1 is SGHRS and CDR2 YFSETQ. The CDR3 DNA follows: TGCGCCAGCAGCACACGGGACAGTGAGAACACTGAAGCTTTCTTT. Protein product: CASSTRDSENTEAFF. Full variable domain (remainder filled in from reference TRBV5-1 and TRBJ1-1): KAGVTQTPRYLIKTRGQQVTLSCSPISGHRSVSWYQQTPGQGLQFLFEYFSETQRNKGNFPGRFSGRQFSNSRSEMNVSTLELGDSALYLCASSTRDSENTEAFFGQGTRLTVV.

The V call is TRBV5-1, the J call TRBJ1-1; TRBD1 aligns across 8 bases. The ends lost 4 bases at V and 7 bases at J; junction bases unmatched: 9. CDR1 and CDR2 (germline): SGHRS, YFSETQ. This CDR3 contains 14 residues. Written as DNA, the CDR3 is TGCGCCAGCAGCACCGGGACAGGCAATCTTGAAGCTTTCTTT. It translates to CASSTGTGNLEAFF.

The V call is TRBV7-6, the J call TRBJ2-1, with D uncertain. Between the trimmed V and J ends, which lost 1 base and 5 bases, there was a span of 12 bases. Looked up from germline, CDR1 is SGHVS and CDR2 is FNYEAQ. CDR3 length: 15 residues. CDR3 DNA: TGTGCCAGCAGCTTAGTTTTCGCCAGAAACAATGAGCAGTTCTTC. The encoded protein is CASSLVFARNNEQFF.

The DNA for the CDR3 is TGTGCCAGCTGGGGAGCGGGGGAGCAGTACTTC. As protein: CASWGAGEQYF. The chain combines TRBV6-6 with TRBJ2-7; 7 bases align to TRBD2. The V and J ends lost 8 bases and 7 bases, in that order; junction bases with no gene match: 5. Germline CDR1 reads MNHNY; CDR2 reads SVGAGI (reference sequence). The CDR3 runs to 11 residues.

The rearrangement links TRBV18 to TRBJ2-7; TRBD1 might be the D (5 bases). CDR3 size: 15 residues. CDR1 KGHSH and CDR2 LQKENI come from the germline V gene. Trimming took 0 bases from V and 5 from J, leaving 14 bases between them. The CDR3 nucleotides are TGTGCCAGCTCACCACCAGGTTCGAAAGGGGACGAGCAGTACTTC. Translating it yields CASSPPGSKGDEQYF.

The chain recombines TRBV6-1 with TRBJ2-5; perhaps TRBD2 as D (5 bases). Trimming removed 4 bases at V and 5 bases at J, with 14 bases between. CDR3 length: 14 residues. CDR1 and CDR2 from the germline V gene are MNHNS and SASEGT. The CDR3 coding sequence is TGTGCCAGCAGTGGTTCGGGGAGTTCGGAGACCCAGTACTTC. Its protein product is CASSGSGSSETQYF.

The chain joins TRBV5-6 to TRBJ1-4; no definite D call. The germline CDR1 and CDR2 sequences are SGHDT and YYEEEE. V was cut by 2 bases and J by 4 bases, with 12 bases left in between. The CDR3 covers 15 residues. In nucleotides, the CDR3 is TGTGCCAGCAGCTTTAGGTTCGGCGGTAATGAAAAACTGTTTTTT. Translated: CASSFRFGGNEKLFF.

The V and J genes are TRBV25-1 and TRBJ1-3; D unclear. Germline values: CDR1 MGHDK, CDR2 SYGVNS. This CDR3 region has 17 residues. V lost 1 base and J 0 bases, leaving 13 bases between the germline ends. CDR3 sequence reads: CASSEWAWTGSGNTIYF. For the CDR3, the DNA is TGTGCCAGCAGTGAATGGGCCTGGACGGGCTCTGGAAACACCATATATTTT. The whole variable domain, remainder taken from reference TRBV25-1 and TRBJ1-3, is EADIYQTPRYLVIGTGKKITLECSQTMGHDKMYWYQQDPGMELHLIHYSYGVNSTEKGDLSSESTVSRIRTEHFPLTLESARPSHTSQYLCASSEWAWTGSGNTIYFGEGSWLTVV.

The chain employs TRBV7-6 and TRBJ1-1; D may be TRBD1 (5 bases). Germline CDR1 and CDR2: SGHVS and FNYEAQ. This CDR3 comprises 14 residues. V was clipped by 3 bases and J by 0 bases, with 8 bases between them. The CDR3 region has the DNA TGTGCCAGCAGCTTCCGGGACTTGAACACTGAAGCTTTCTTT. It specifies CASSFRDLNTEAFF.

There are a few counts of this clone. The V and J genes are TRBV6-1 and TRBJ1-1; D gene unclear. There are 14 residues in the CDR3. V was cut by 10 bases and J by 3 bases, with 18 bases left in between. The V gene's germline CDR1 is MNHNS and CDR2 SASEGT. CDR3 coding DNA: TGTGCCACCTCATCCCCCACGGAGGACACTGAAGCTTTCTTT. Protein product: CATSSPTEDTEAFF.

The gene calls are TRBV5-1 and TRBJ2-2; 7 nucleotides align to TRBD1. There are 15 residues in the CDR3. Germline-derived CDR1 and CDR2 are SGHRS and YFSETQ. V dropped 4 bases and J dropped 2; count of bases not matched to a gene: 5. DNA for the CDR3: TGCGCCAGCAGCCAAAGGACAGGCAACACCGGGGAGCTGTTTTTT. The encoded protein is CASSQRTGNTGELFF.

This clone was recorded only once. This chain uses TRBV4-1 with TRBJ2-1; D is possibly TRBD2 (5 bases). From germline, CDR1 is MGHRA and CDR2 YSYEKL. This CDR3 region has 17 residues. V dropped 1 base and J dropped 2 bases, with 15 bases sitting between them. The CDR3 coding sequence is TGCGCCAGCAGCCAAGGTAGAGCCCGAGGGCCCTACAATGAGCAGTTCTTC. Translating gives CASSQGRARGPYNEQFF.